This T cell receptor (beta chain) came from a study of T cells in tumors and immune-related adverse events. The repertoire was sequenced with immunoSEQ multiplex PCR; TCRdb's copy has only in-frame clones and lacks some. Found here are 9,000 to 13,000 clones, approximately 90% of them singletons; the top ten hold around 1.5%. The sequence came from a female donor with metastatic renal cell carcinoma. The source material was lymph node tissue, sampled from a patient treated with anti-PD-1 therapy.

The CDR3 nucleotides are TGTGCCTGGAGCGTGGTCGGGGGGATTGGAAACACCATATATTTT. Translating it yields CAWSVVGGIGNTIYF. The rearrangement uses TRBV30 and TRBJ1-3; tentative D call: TRBD1 (5 bases). Germline V lookup: CDR1 GTSNPN, CDR2 SVGIG (reference sequence). This CDR3 comprises 15 residues. V dropped 3 bases and J dropped 3 bases, with 15 bases sitting between them.